The 20 T cell receptor beta chains below come from one sample, sequenced in a study of T-cell reconstitution after alpha-beta-depleted transplantation in children. Unique molecular identifiers were used to barcode this TCRbeta library. TCRdb re-analysed the PCR reads in MiXCR, keeping a single row per CDR3 protein. The sample lists fewer than 120,000 distinct CDR3 sequences, 10% occurring once. The sample in question was PBMCs from the stem cell graft donor, obtained from the stem cell graft. Receptors originate from a human donor who donated a stem cell graft to a child with acute lymphoblastic leukemia.

This clonotype was recorded many times. The chain combines TRBV7-9 with TRBJ1-4, with D tentatively TRBD1 (6 bases). The CDR3 length is 15 residues. Germline V CDR1 and CDR2: SEHNR, FQNEAQ (reference sequence). Trimming took 3 bases from V and 6 from J, leaving 14 bases between them. CDR3 nucleotide sequence: TGTGCCAGCAGCTTTCCGGCAGGGGAGGATGAAAAACTGTTTTTT. As protein: CASSFPAGEDEKLFF.

In this sample, this clonotype turned up many times. The chain is built from TRBV24-1 and TRBJ1-2; maybe TRBD1 (5 bases). CDR1 is KGHDR and CDR2 is SFDVKD in the germline V gene. Trimming took off 8 bases at V and 0 bases at J, with 15 bases between the two ends. This CDR3 spans 15 amino acids. The CDR3 DNA follows: TGTGCCACCAACGCCGGGACGGCCTCTAACTATGGCTACACCTTC. This codes for CATNAGTASNYGYTF.

This clonotype has more than one count but fewer than ten. This chain links TRBV12-3 or TRBV12-4 with TRBJ2-7; 9 positions agree with TRBD2. The CDR3 spans 15 residues. V dropped 2 bases and J dropped 3; count of bases not matched to a gene: 5. CDR3 sequence (DNA): TGTGCCAGCAGTTTAACCGGGACTAGCATCTACGAGCAGTACTTC. Amino acid sequence: CASSLTGTSIYEQYF.

In its sample, this clonotype was seen many times. The chain uses TRBV5-1 and TRBJ2-5, with TRBD1 as a possible D gene (7 bases). From germline, CDR1 is SGHRS and CDR2 YFSETQ. This CDR3 is built from 19 residues. The V end was cut by 4 bases, the J end by 1 base, with 26 bases between. The CDR3 reads CASSRQGGISQTIQETQYF. Written as DNA, the CDR3 is TGCGCCAGCAGCCGCCAGGGGGGAATTTCACAGACTATCCAAGAGACCCAGTACTTC. Using reference TRBV5-1 and TRBJ2-5 for the parts outside the CDR3, the full variable domain is KAGVTQTPRYLIKTRGQQVTLSCSPISGHRSVSWYQQTPGQGLQFLFEYFSETQRNKGNFPGRFSGRQFSNSRSEMNVSTLELGDSALYLCASSRQGGISQTIQETQYFGPGTRLLVL.

This clonotype was recorded at least ten times. This chain joins TRBV5-1 and TRBJ2-5, with D perhaps being TRBD1 or TRBD2 (5 bases each). The CDR3 runs 13 residues. Looked up from germline, CDR1 is SGHRS and CDR2 is YFSETQ. Trimming took 2 bases from V and 7 from J, leaving 12 bases between them. Here the CDR3 reads CASSLGDAGTQYF. DNA of the CDR3: TGCGCCAGCAGCTTAGGGGACGCAGGGACCCAGTACTTC.

This clonotype was counted ten times or more. The rearrangement links TRBV20-1 to TRBJ1-5; D not resolved. The germline gives CDR1 DFQATT, CDR2 SNEGSKA (reference sequence). The CDR3 runs 14 residues. The ends were cut back, 5 bases at V and 7 bases at J, with 18 bases in the middle. CDR3 amino acids: CSAPFMTLRQPQHF. CDR3 bases: TGCAGTGCTCCTTTCATGACACTGCGGCAGCCCCAGCATTTT.

This clonotype was seen many times. The genes are TRBV20-1 and TRBJ2-7; TRBD2 aligns across 10 bases. Trimming at V came to 3 bases and at J to 4 bases, leaving 9 bases not matched to a gene. Germline CDR1 and CDR2: DFQATT and SNEGSKA (reference sequence). This CDR3 is built from 15 residues. The CDR3 DNA reads as TGCAGTGCTAGGACTGAGCGGGAGGGCCTTTACGAGCAGTACTTC. Residues: CSARTEREGLYEQYF.

This clonotype was detected ten times or more. The chain joins TRBV7-2 to TRBJ2-6; the D is unclear. V shed 2 bases and J shed 4 bases, with 12 bases lying between them. Germline CDR1 is SGHTA and CDR2 is FQGNSA. The CDR3 sequence is 16 residues long. CDR3 amino acids: CASSLIRWPGANVLTF. In DNA form, the CDR3 reads TGTGCCAGCAGCTTAATAAGGTGGCCCGGGGCCAACGTCCTGACTTTC.

This clonotype has a count of ten or more. CDR3 amino acids: CASSLPGLAPEQYF. The CDR3 nucleotides are TGTGCCAGCAGCTTGCCGGGACTAGCTCCCGAGCAGTACTTC. The gene calls are TRBV5-6 and TRBJ2-7; 9 bases align to TRBD2. Per germline, CDR1 SGHDT and CDR2 YYEEEE. This CDR3 region has 14 residues. The trim removed 1 base at V and 6 bases at J, leaving 5 bases unmatched.

The chain has TRBV18 and TRBJ1-1; D not certain. The CDR3 length is 14 residues. Trimming took off 3 bases at V and 5 bases at J, with 13 bases between the two ends. Germline values: CDR1 KGHSH, CDR2 LQKENI. This chain's CDR3 is CASSPLPEGTEAFF. The CDR3 nucleotides read TGTGCCAGCTCACCCCTCCCCGAGGGAACTGAAGCTTTCTTT.

This clonotype was detected a few times. This chain uses TRBV6-1 with TRBJ2-7; perhaps D is TRBD1 or TRBD2 (5 bases each). The V end lost 6 bases, the J end lost 2 bases, and 8 bases lay between the germline ends. The CDR3 has 12 residues. Germline CDR1 MNHNS, CDR2 SASEGT. CDR3 region: CASRGPTYEQYF. DNA for the CDR3: TGTGCCAGCAGGGGACCAACCTACGAGCAGTACTTC.

Concerning this clonotype: Because the CDR3 is missing its conserved closing phenylalanine or tryptophan, this is likely a read error. The rearrangement uses TRBV20-1 and TRBJ2-1; D unclear. V was trimmed by 6 bases and J by 6 bases, leaving 24 bases between them. The CDR3 contains 16 residues. Looked up from germline, CDR1 is DFQATT and CDR2 is SNEGSKA (reference sequence). The DNA of the CDR3 is TGCAGTGCCCAGAGATTCGCGGTCGGTCGGGTCAATGAGCAGTTCTCC. Translation gives CSAQRFAVGRVNEQFS.

This clonotype came up many times. The chain couples TRBV29-1 to TRBJ2-1, with 8 bases fitting TRBD2. CDR3 length equals 15 residues. V dropped 5 bases and J dropped 4; count of bases not matched to a gene: 10. CDR1 SQVTM and CDR2 ANQGSEA come from the germline V gene. In DNA, the CDR3 is TGCAGCGTTCGAGCCCTAGCGGGTGAATACAATGAGCAGTTCTTC. Its protein is CSVRALAGEYNEQFF.

This chain links TRBV5-1 with TRBJ2-1, with D hard to call. V lost 2 bases and J 0 bases, leaving 21 bases between the germline ends. Per germline, CDR1 SGHRS and CDR2 YFSETQ. The CDR3 contains 19 residues. The CDR3 protein is CASSLPKQSLVSSYNEQFF. CDR3 coding DNA: TGCGCCAGCAGCTTACCCAAACAATCTCTAGTGAGCTCCTACAATGAGCAGTTCTTC.

This clonotype was detected ten times or more. The rearrangement uses TRBV5-6 and TRBJ2-7, with D possibly TRBD1 on 5 matching bases. Germline loops: CDR1 SGHDT, CDR2 YYEEEE. The CDR3 consists of 13 residues. V shed 3 bases and J shed 3 bases, with 10 bases lying between them. CDR3 sequence: CASSSYRSYEQYF. The CDR3 DNA reads TGTGCCAGCAGCTCGTACAGGAGCTACGAGCAGTACTTC.

The table lists this clonotype with many counts. The V gene is TRBV12-3 or TRBV12-4, the J gene TRBJ2-3; no clear D. V was pared by 7 bases and J by 2 bases, with 22 bases between. The CDR3 is 17 residues long. As DNA, the CDR3 is TGTGCCAGCACCACCCCCCACAGTGGTTGGATCACAGATACGCAGTATTTT. This translates into CASTTPHSGWITDTQYF.

This clonotype was recorded many times. The chain uses TRBV20-1 and TRBJ2-7, with 9 bases lining up with TRBD1. Germline V CDR1 and CDR2: DFQATT, SNEGSKA (reference sequence). V lost 5 bases and J lost 2; bases outside the gene matches: 4. The CDR3 length is 13 residues. CDR3 amino acids: CSAGQGNPYEQYF. CDR3 DNA sequence: TGCAGTGCTGGACAGGGGAACCCCTACGAGCAGTACTTC.

In its sample, this clonotype ranks as medium-sized. The J gene is TRBJ2-7, the V gene TRBV6-5; possibly TRBD2 for D (5 bases). Germline lookup yields CDR1 MNHEY and CDR2 SVGAGI. The V end lost 6 bases, the J end lost 1 base, and 10 bases lay between the germline ends. This CDR3 comprises 13 residues. CDR3 bases: TGTGCCAGCAGACTGAGGGAATCCTACGAGCAGTACTTC. It is translated as CASRLRESYEQYF.

This clonotype came up many times. The rearrangement joins TRBV7-2 to TRBJ1-1, with a weak D call TRBD1 (6 bases). V was cut by 5 bases and J by 5 bases, with 15 bases left in between. The CDR3 contains 14 residues. Germline assignment: CDR1 SGHTA and CDR2 FQGNSA. The CDR3 DNA sequence: TGTGCCAGCAGCGCGTACAGGGATGGAACTGAAGCTTTCTTT. Translation: CASSAYRDGTEAFF.

This clonotype was found many times. The V call is TRBV4-2, the J call TRBJ2-2, with 7 bases matching TRBD1. This CDR3 has 16 residues. Germline V gene sequence: CDR1 LGHNA, CDR2 YNFKEQ. The V segment lost 8 bases and the J segment 3 bases; nucleotides outside the gene matches: 12. The CDR3 is CASRPFGTEYTGELFF. The CDR3 DNA reads TGTGCCAGCCGACCTTTTGGGACAGAGTACACCGGGGAGCTGTTTTTT.